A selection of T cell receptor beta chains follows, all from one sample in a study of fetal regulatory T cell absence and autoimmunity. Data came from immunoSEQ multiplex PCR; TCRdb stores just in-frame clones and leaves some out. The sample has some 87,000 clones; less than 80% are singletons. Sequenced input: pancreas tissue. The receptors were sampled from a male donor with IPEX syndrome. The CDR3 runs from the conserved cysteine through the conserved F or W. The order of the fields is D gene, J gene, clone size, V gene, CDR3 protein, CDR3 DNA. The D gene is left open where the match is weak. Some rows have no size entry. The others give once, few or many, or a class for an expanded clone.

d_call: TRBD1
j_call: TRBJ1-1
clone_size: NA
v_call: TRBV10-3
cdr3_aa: CAISKRQGAEAFF
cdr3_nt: TGTGCCATCAGTAAAAGACAGGGGGCTGAAGCTTTCTTT

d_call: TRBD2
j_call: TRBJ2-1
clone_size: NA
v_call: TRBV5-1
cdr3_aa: CASSWTSSYNEQFF
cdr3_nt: TGCGCCAGCTCGTGGACTAGCTCCTACAATGAGCAGTTCTTC

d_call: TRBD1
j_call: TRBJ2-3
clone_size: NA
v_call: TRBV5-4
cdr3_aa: CASSSRDRGWDTQYF
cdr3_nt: TGTGCCAGCAGCTCCCGGGACAGGGGGTGGGATACGCAGTATTTT

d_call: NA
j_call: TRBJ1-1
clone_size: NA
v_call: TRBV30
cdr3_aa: CAWDQNTEAFF
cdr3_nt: TGTGCCTGGGACCAGAACACTGAAGCTTTCTTT

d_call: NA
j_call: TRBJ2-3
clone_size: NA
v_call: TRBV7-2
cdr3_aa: CASSLALGRTDTQYF
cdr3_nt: TGTGCCAGCAGCTTAGCGCTCGGGCGCACAGATACGCAGTATTTT

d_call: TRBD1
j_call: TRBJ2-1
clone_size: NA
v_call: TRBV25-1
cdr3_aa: CASSDLTGGVEQFF
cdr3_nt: TGTGCCAGCAGTGATTTGACAGGGGGCGTTGAGCAGTTCTTC

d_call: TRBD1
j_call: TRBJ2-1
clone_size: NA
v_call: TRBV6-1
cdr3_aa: CASSERTGVNEQFF
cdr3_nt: TGTGCCAGCAGTGAGAGGACAGGGGTCAATGAGCAGTTCTTC

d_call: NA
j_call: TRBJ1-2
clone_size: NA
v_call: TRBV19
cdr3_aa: CASSIDLRIYGYTF
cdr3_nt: TGTGCCAGTAGTATAGATCTAAGGATCTATGGCTACACCTTC

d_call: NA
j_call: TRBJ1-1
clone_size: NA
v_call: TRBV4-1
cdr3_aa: CASSQRFGTEAFF
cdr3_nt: TGCGCCAGCAGCCAAAGATTCGGGACAGAAGCTTTCTTT

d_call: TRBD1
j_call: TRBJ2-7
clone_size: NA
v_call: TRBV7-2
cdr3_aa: CASSPPQGAYEQYF
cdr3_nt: TGTGCCAGCAGCCCACCACAGGGGGCCTACGAGCAGTACTTC

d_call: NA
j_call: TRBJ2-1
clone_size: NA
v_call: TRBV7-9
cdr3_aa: CASSQDHSYNEQFF
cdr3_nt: TGTGCCAGCAGCCAGGACCACTCCTACAATGAGCAGTTCTTC

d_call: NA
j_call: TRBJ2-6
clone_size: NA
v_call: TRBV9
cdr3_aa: CASSPDSGANVLTF
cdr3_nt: TGTGCCAGCAGCCCTGACTCTGGGGCCAACGTCCTGACTTTC

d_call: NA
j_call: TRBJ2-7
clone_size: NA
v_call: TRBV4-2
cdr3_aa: CASSQGGAYEQYF
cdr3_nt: TGTGCCAGCAGCCAAGGAGGGGCCTACGAGCAGTACTTC

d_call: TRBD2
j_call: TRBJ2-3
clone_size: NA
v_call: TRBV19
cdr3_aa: CASSLAGPTDTQYF
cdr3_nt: TGTGCCAGTAGTCTAGCGGGTCCCACAGATACGCAGTATTTT

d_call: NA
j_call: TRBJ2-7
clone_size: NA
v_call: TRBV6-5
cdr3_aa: CASTLRRAITYEQYF
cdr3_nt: TGTGCCAGCACCCTAAGGAGGGCTATTACCTACGAGCAGTACTTC

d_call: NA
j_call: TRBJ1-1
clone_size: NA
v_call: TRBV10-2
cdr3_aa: CATQVADTEAFF
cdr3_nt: TGCGCCACCCAGGTCGCAGACACTGAAGCTTTCTTT

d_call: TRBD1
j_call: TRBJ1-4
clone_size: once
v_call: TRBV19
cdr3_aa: CASSIRTGNEKLFF
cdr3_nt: TGTGCCAGTAGTATAAGGACAGGGAACGAAAAACTGTTTTTT